This TCR beta chain was sequenced in a study of CD8 T cells in Susac syndrome. Study conclusions and caveats: An acknowledgment was made by the study that its TCR sequencing and HLA analysis involved relatively few individuals.

Worth noting for this clonotype: Antigen unknown.

With random hexamers, about 0.45 to 1 ug RNA was reverse transcribed. Amplification of TCR beta CDR3 used immunoSEQ multiplex PCR across 54 Vbeta and 13 Jbeta. TCRdb analysed the immunoSEQ multiplex PCR reads with MiXCR anew, one entry per CDR3 protein. The profile shows roughly 300,000 distinct CDR3 sequences, roughly 81% of them singletons. Germline-derived CDR1 and CDR2 are SGHVS and FQNEAQ. The CDR3 covers 15 residues. The trim removed 7 bases at V and 2 bases at J, leaving 9 bases unmatched. V is TRBV7-8 and J is TRBJ2-7, with 9 nucleotides matching TRBD1. The sample taken for sequencing was CD8+ T cells from PBMCs. The receptor was isolated from a human donor with multiple sclerosis. CDR3 sequence (DNA): TGTGCCAGCACCCCTGAGTGGACAGGGGCCTACGAGCAGTACTTC. Protein: CASTPEWTGAYEQYF. Full variable domain (remainder filled in from reference TRBV7-8 and TRBJ2-7): GAGVSQSPRYKVAKRGQDVALRCDPISGHVSLFWYQQALGQGPEFLTYFQNEAQLDKSGLPSDRFFAERPEGSVSTLKIQRTQQEDSAVYLCASTPEWTGAYEQYFGPGTRLTVT.